A single sample gave rise to the 25 T cell receptor beta chains below, sequenced in a study of blood T cell repertoires in COVID-19. Measured with immunoSEQ multiplex PCR; TCRdb has only the in-frame clones, and not every one. The sample yields 99,000 or so clones, 85% to 90% seen once. The sequencing sample was made of peripheral blood. Receptor source: a human donor in a cohort sampled during active COVID-19.

V usage is TRBV2 and J usage is TRBJ2-3, with TRBD2 matching over 8 bases. CDR3 length equals 13 residues. The germline V gene has CDR1 SNHLY and CDR2 FYNNEI. Trimming took 6 bases from V and 10 from J; bases not matched to a gene: 9. In nucleotides, the CDR3 is TGTGCCAGCAGGGCCGAGCGGGGGAAGTCGCAGTATTTT. It is translated as CASRAERGKSQYF.

This chain connects TRBV6-5 to TRBJ2-1; possible D gene TRBD2, 5 bases. Per germline, CDR1 MNHEY and CDR2 SVGAGI. V was clipped by 0 bases and J by 10 bases, with 13 bases between them. This CDR3 is built from 14 residues. The CDR3 spells CASSYSALEVEQFF. CDR3 coding DNA: TGTGCCAGCAGTTACTCGGCATTGGAGGTAGAGCAGTTCTTC.

This sequence joins TRBV18 and TRBJ1-5, with D uncertain. Trimming shortened V by 3 bases and J by 0 bases, and 12 bases separated the two germline ends. The CDR3 totals 16 residues. Germline V lookup: CDR1 KGHSH, CDR2 LQKENI. In DNA form, the CDR3 reads TGTGCCAGCTCACCCTCGTCCCAGTATAGCAATCAGCCCCAGCATTTT. This encodes CASSPSSQYSNQPQHF.

This clone was detected a few times. This chain links TRBV6-5 with TRBJ1-5, with D tentatively TRBD1 (5 bases). The CDR3 is 15 residues long. V was shortened by 2 bases and J by 5 bases, with 13 bases between the two germline ends. Germline lookup yields CDR1 MNHEY and CDR2 SVGAGI. CDR3 loop: CASSYTSRGDQPQHF. The CDR3 nucleotides are TGTGCCAGCAGTTACACCTCTCGGGGGGATCAGCCCCAGCATTTT.

The chain combines TRBV7-3 with TRBJ1-1; no clear D. V lost 2 bases, J lost 6 bases, and 19 bases lay in between. The CDR3 is 16 residues long. Germline V lookup: CDR1 SGHTA, CDR2 FQGTGA. The CDR3 coding sequence is TGTGCCAGCAGCTTATCGGGTCATCGATCTGGTTCTGAAGCTTTCTTT. Its protein product is CASSLSGHRSGSEAFF.

The V and J genes are TRBV6-2 or TRBV6-3 and TRBJ1-5; 8 bases line up with TRBD1. V lost 4 bases and J lost 4; bases outside the gene matches: 6. This CDR3 is built from 15 residues. The germline CDR1 and CDR2 sequences are MNHEY and SVGEGT. CDR3 in DNA: TGTGCCAGCAGTTCCCGGACAGGGCTGAATCAGCCCCAGCATTTT. Translating it yields CASSSRTGLNQPQHF.

The CDR3 DNA follows: TGTGCCAGCGGACTAGCGGTTACAGATACGCAGTATTTT. It codes for CASGLAVTDTQYF. The V call is TRBV12-3 or TRBV12-4, the J call TRBJ2-3, with 10 bases fitting TRBD2. This CDR3 has 13 amino acids. V was clipped by 8 bases and J by 3 bases; unmatched bases: 2.

This sequence joins TRBV3-1 (or the pseudogene TRBV3-2) and TRBJ1-4; maybe TRBD1 (6 bases). CDR1 and CDR2 from the germline V gene are LGHDT and YNNKEL (reference sequence). Trimming stripped 4 bases from V and 7 bases from J, with 10 bases between. The CDR3 runs 13 residues. This CDR3 is CASSLLGGEKLFF. The CDR3 nucleotides are TGTGCCAGCAGCCTTCTAGGGGGTGAAAAACTGTTTTTT.

In its sample, this clone was seen a few times. This sequence joins TRBV7-9 and TRBJ1-2, with TRBD1 as a possible D gene (5 bases). CDR3 length: 15 residues. The germline V and J ends were trimmed by 1 base and 4 bases, with 13 bases remaining between them. The germline V gene encodes CDR1 SEHNR and CDR2 FQNEAQ (reference sequence). The CDR3 here is CASSLEGAASYGYTF. CDR3 in DNA: TGTGCCAGCAGCTTAGAAGGGGCGGCCTCCTATGGCTACACCTTC.

The rearrangement links TRBV4-1 to TRBJ2-1, with a tentative D call TRBD1 (6 bases). Germline CDR1 MGHRA, CDR2 YSYEKL. V shed 0 bases and J shed 8 bases, with 11 bases lying between them. This CDR3 has 14 residues. The CDR3 is CASSQDGAGDEQFF. CDR3 DNA: TGCGCCAGCAGCCAAGACGGCGCAGGGGATGAGCAGTTCTTC.

The chain uses TRBV14 and TRBJ1-6, with TRBD1 as a possible D gene (6 bases). This CDR3 region has 16 residues. Germline CDR1 and CDR2: SGHDN and FVKESK. Deletions cut 4 bases from V and 9 bases from J, with 19 bases between. In DNA form, the CDR3 reads TGTGCCAGCAGCCCCACGACGGGGGGCTTTAGTTCACCCCTCCACTTT. It encodes CASSPTTGGFSSPLHF.

This clone was recorded once. The V gene is TRBV5-1, the J gene TRBJ2-1; 9 bases match TRBD2. This CDR3 contains 15 residues. After removal of 4 bases from V and 4 bases from J, the junction contained 6 bases not matched to a gene. The germline gives CDR1 SGHRS, CDR2 YFSETQ. The CDR3 spells CASSAGLAGYNEQFF. The CDR3 DNA reads TGCGCCAGCAGCGCGGGACTAGCTGGGTACAATGAGCAGTTCTTC.

This clone is a singleton in its sample. This chain connects TRBV3-1 (or the pseudogene TRBV3-2) to TRBJ2-1, with 13 bases fitting TRBD2. This CDR3 has 17 amino acids. The germline V gene encodes CDR1 LGHDT and CDR2 YNNKEL (reference sequence). Germline trimming cut 3 bases from V and 6 bases from J; bases unmatched to any gene: 8. This CDR3 is CASSHRLAGGLGNEQFF. The CDR3 nucleotides read TGTGCCAGCAGCCACAGACTAGCGGGAGGTCTAGGCAATGAGCAGTTCTTC.

V usage is TRBV7-2 and J usage is TRBJ2-7; weak D call: TRBD1 (5 bases). The CDR3 contains 16 residues. Per germline, CDR1 SGHTA and CDR2 FQGNSA. Trimming removed 1 base at V and 2 bases at J, with 15 bases between. The CDR3 region is CASSLGSGLTTYEQYF. The CDR3 nucleotides read TGTGCCAGCAGCTTAGGATCAGGGCTGACCACCTACGAGCAGTACTTC.

V gene TRBV5-4 combines with J gene TRBJ2-1, with 8 nucleotides matching TRBD2. CDR1 is SGHNT and CDR2 is YYREEE in the germline V gene (reference sequence). The CDR3 runs to 16 residues. J lost 2 bases, V lost 4 bases, and 8 bases had no gene match. The CDR3 protein is CASSRESGSTYNEQFF. The CDR3 region has the DNA TGTGCCAGCAGCCGGGAGAGCGGGAGCACCTACAATGAGCAGTTCTTC. Filled out from reference TRBV5-4 and TRBJ2-1, the complete variable domain reads ETGVTQSPTHLIKTRGQQVTLRCSSQSGHNTVSWYQQALGQGPQFIFQYYREEENGRGNFPPRFSGLQFPNYSSELNVNALELDDSALYLCASSRESGSTYNEQFFGPGTRLTVL.

V is TRBV4-3 and J is TRBJ1-3; TRBD1 aligns across 7 bases. With 2 bases clipped from V and 0 bases from J, the junction kept 4 bases outside the gene matches. This CDR3 is 16 amino acids long. The germline CDR1 and CDR2 sequences are LGHNA and YSLEER. In DNA form, the CDR3 reads TGCGCCAGCAGCCAATACCGGGACAGCTCTGGAAACACCATATATTTT. It specifies CASSQYRDSSGNTIYF.

The chain couples TRBV5-4 to TRBJ2-1, with 7 nucleotides matching TRBD1. The CDR3 runs to 17 residues. Trimming took 5 bases from V and 2 from J; bases not matched to a gene: 13. Germline lookup yields CDR1 SGHNT and CDR2 YYREEE (reference sequence). In DNA form, the CDR3 reads TGTGCCAGCAGGTGGATGGGTTGGGACAGTGCCTACAATGAGCAGTTCTTC. Its protein is CASRWMGWDSAYNEQFF.

The rearrangement joins TRBV18 to TRBJ2-3, with TRBD2 matching over 14 bases. This CDR3 contains 17 residues. V shed 6 bases and J 4 bases; nucleotides not matched to a gene: 9. Germline CDR1 is KGHSH and CDR2 is LQKENI. In DNA, the CDR3 is TGTGCCAGCTCGCTGGGACTAGCGGGAGTGGTGGCAGATACGCAGTATTTT. Encoded protein: CASSLGLAGVVADTQYF.

The V call is TRBV15, the J call TRBJ2-7; no clear D. The CDR3 totals 13 residues. Germline CDR1 is LNHNV and CDR2 is YYDKDF (reference sequence). V shed 4 bases and J shed 0 bases, with 7 bases lying between them. The CDR3 coding sequence is TGTGCCACCAGCACACAGAGCTCCTACGAGCAGTACTTC. Translated, it gives CATSTQSSYEQYF. The full variable domain, completed using reference TRBV15 and TRBJ2-7, is DAMVIQNPRYQVTQFGKPVTLSCSQTLNHNVMYWYQQKSSQAPKLLFHYYDKDFNNEADTPDNFQSRRPNTSFCFLDIRSPGLGDTAMYLCATSTQSSYEQYFGPGTRLTVT.

V is TRBV12-3 or TRBV12-4 and J is TRBJ1-5, with unresolved D. The CDR3 runs to 12 residues. Trimming left V 3 bases short and J 4 bases short, with 4 bases between. The chain's CDR3 is CASSFENQPQHF. CDR3 DNA sequence: TGTGCCAGCAGTTTTGAGAATCAGCCCCAGCATTTT.

The V call is TRBV7-2, the J call TRBJ1-1, with 9 bases lining up with TRBD1. The trim removed 5 bases at V and 1 base at J, leaving 8 bases unmatched. Germline CDR1 SGHTA, CDR2 FQGNSA. CDR3 size: 16 residues. In nucleotides, the CDR3 is TGTGCCAGCAGCCCGACAGGGGGTAGGGGGAACACTGAAGCTTTCTTT. It is translated as CASSPTGGRGNTEAFF. The full variable domain, in which reference TRBV7-2 and TRBJ1-1 provide the parts outside the CDR3, is GAGVSQSPSNKVTEKGKDVELRCDPISGHTALYWYRQSLGQGLEFLIYFQGNSAPDKSGLPSDRFSAERTGGSVSTLTIQRTQQEDSAVYLCASSPTGGRGNTEAFFGQGTRLTVV.

The rearrangement joins TRBV9 to TRBJ2-1; possibly TRBD2 for D (6 bases). Between the trimmed V and J ends, which lost 3 bases and 7 bases, there was a span of 17 bases. Germline CDR1 is SGDLS and CDR2 is YYNGEE. The CDR3 is 15 residues long. The CDR3 DNA sequence: TGTGCCAGCAGCGCCACCGGGGGTTGGGGAAATGAGCAGTTCTTC. Translated, it gives CASSATGGWGNEQFF.

The chain has TRBV9 and TRBJ2-2; TRBD2 might be the D (5 bases). CDR1 SGDLS and CDR2 YYNGEE come from the germline V gene. CDR3 length: 16 residues. Trimming cost V 4 bases and J 6 bases, with 19 bases left between them. CDR3 coding DNA: TGTGCCAGCAGCCCAGGAGAGGGCGCAAATCCCGGGGAGCTGTTTTTT. Translating it yields CASSPGEGANPGELFF.

CDR3 nucleotide sequence: TGTGCCAGCAGCCCTCCCGGACTAGTGGGAGCCTACGAGCAGTACTTC. Residues: CASSPPGLVGAYEQYF. The V call is TRBV6-2 or TRBV6-3, the J call TRBJ2-7; 7 nucleotides align to TRBD2. The trim removed 6 bases at V and 2 bases at J, leaving 13 bases unmatched. CDR1 is MNHEY, CDR2 SVGEGT, per germline. The CDR3 has 16 residues.

V gene TRBV6-4 combines with J gene TRBJ1-5; D remains unclear. CDR3 length equals 19 residues. Per the germline V gene, CDR1 is MRHNA and CDR2 is SNTAGT. V dropped 2 bases and J dropped 7 bases, with 27 bases sitting between them. CDR3 bases: TGTGCCAGCAGTGACGGCCCTACACTCACCCACAGAAGATCGCAGCCCCAGCATTTT. It is translated as CASSDGPTLTHRRSQPQHF.